This T cell receptor (beta chain) was captured by sequencing in a study of blood T cells in healthy people across ages. Study-wide points: PBMC samples, being unsorted, prevented any conclusive comparison of naive and antigen-experienced cells.

Primers used in a second PCR of about 6 to 11 cycles were a sample-barcoded 5' primer and a J-beta primer mix. Each CDR3 protein gets one entry after TCRdb re-called the 5' RACE reads with MiXCR. This table holds under 2 million distinct CDR3 sequences, about 35% found once. This clonotype was seen only a few times. No antigen is known for it. The germline V gene encodes CDR1 GTSNPN and CDR2 SVGIG (reference sequence). The CDR3 covers 13 residues. Trimming stripped 1 base from V and 1 base from J, with 7 bases between. Sequences were obtained from blood. This clonotype was obtained from a woman aged 30 to 39 in good health. This chain joins TRBV30 and TRBJ2-5; tentatively, D is TRBD2 (5 bases). CDR3 sequence: CAWSGGSQETQYF. Written as DNA, the CDR3 is TGTGCCTGGAGTGGAGGGTCCCAAGAGACCCAGTACTTC.